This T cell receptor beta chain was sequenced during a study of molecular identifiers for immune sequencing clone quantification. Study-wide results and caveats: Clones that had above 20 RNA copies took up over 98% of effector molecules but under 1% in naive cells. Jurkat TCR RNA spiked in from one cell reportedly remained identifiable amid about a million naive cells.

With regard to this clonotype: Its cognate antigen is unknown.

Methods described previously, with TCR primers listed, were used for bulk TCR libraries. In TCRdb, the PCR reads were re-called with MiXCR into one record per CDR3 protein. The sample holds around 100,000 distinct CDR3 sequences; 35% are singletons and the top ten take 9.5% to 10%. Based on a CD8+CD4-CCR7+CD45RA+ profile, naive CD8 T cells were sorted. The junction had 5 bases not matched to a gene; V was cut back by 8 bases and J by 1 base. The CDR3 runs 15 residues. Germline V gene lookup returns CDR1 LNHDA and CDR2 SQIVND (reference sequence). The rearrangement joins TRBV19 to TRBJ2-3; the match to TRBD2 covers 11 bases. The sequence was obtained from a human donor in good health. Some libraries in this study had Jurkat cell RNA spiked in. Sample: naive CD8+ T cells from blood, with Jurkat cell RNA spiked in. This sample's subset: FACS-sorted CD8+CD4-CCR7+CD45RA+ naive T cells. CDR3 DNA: TGTGCCAGTTGCATTAGCGGGAGGGGCACAGATACGCAGTATTTT. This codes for CASCISGRGTDTQYF.